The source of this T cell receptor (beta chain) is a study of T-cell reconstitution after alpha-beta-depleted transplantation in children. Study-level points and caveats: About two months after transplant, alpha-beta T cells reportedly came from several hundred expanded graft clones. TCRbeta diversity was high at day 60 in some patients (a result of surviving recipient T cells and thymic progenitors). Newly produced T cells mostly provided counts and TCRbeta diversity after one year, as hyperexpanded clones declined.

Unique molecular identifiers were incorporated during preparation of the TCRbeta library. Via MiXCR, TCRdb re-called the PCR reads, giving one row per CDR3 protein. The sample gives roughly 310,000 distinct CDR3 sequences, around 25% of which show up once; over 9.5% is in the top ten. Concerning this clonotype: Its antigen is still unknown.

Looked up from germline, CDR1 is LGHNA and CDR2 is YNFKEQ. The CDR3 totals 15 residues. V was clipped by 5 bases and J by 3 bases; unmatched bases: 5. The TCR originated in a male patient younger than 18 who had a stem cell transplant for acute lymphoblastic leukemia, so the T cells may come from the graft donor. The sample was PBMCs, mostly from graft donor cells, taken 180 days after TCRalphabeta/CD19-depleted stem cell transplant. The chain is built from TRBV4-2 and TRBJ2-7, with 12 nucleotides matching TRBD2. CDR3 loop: CASSERTSGNYEQYF. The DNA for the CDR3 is TGTGCCAGCAGCGAAAGGACTAGCGGGAACTACGAGCAGTACTTC.